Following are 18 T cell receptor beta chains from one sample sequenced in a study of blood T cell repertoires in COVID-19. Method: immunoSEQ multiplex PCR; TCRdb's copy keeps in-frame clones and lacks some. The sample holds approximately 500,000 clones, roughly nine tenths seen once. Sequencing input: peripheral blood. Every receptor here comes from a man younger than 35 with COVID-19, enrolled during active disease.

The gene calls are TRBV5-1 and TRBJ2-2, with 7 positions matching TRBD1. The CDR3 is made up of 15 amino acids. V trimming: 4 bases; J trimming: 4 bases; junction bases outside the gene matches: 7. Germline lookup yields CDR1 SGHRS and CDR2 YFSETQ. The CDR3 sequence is CASSASGQRTGELFF. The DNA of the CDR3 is TGCGCCAGCAGCGCCTCGGGACAGCGCACCGGGGAGCTGTTTTTT.

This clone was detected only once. The CDR3 protein is CASSQQGVVDETQYF. As DNA, the CDR3 is TGTGCCAGCAGTCAACAGGGGGTTGTCGATGAGACCCAGTACTTC. J is TRBJ2-5 and V is TRBV27, with TRBD1 identical over 8 bases. The CDR3 runs to 15 residues. Germline CDR1 MNHEY, CDR2 SMNVEV (reference sequence). Losses at the gene ends were 5 bases for V and 5 bases for J; bases not matched to a gene: 10.

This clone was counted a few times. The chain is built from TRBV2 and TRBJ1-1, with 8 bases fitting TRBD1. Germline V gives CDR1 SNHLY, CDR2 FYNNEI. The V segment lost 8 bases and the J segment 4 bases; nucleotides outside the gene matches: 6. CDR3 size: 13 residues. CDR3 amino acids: CASGATGGTEAFF. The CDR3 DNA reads TGTGCCAGCGGTGCTACAGGGGGCACTGAAGCTTTCTTT.

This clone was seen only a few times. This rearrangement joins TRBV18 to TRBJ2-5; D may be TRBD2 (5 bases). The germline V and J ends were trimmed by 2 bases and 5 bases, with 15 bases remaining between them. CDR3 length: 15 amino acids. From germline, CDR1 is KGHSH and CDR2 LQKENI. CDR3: CASSPWSDRGETQYF. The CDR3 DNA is TGTGCCAGCTCACCATGGAGCGATAGAGGGGAGACCCAGTACTTC.

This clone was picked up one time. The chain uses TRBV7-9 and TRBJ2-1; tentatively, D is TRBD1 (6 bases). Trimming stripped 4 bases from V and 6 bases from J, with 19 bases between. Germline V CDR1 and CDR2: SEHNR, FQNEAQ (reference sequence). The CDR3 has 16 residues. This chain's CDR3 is CASSSIVSGHPNEQFF. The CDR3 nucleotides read TGTGCCAGCAGCTCCATAGTGTCGGGACACCCCAATGAGCAGTTCTTC.

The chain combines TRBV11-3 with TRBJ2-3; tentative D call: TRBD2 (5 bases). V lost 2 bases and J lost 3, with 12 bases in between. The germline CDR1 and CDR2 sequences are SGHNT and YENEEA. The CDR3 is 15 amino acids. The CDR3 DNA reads TGTGCCAGCAGCTTACGGCGGGCGGGTACAGATACGCAGTATTTT. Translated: CASSLRRAGTDTQYF.

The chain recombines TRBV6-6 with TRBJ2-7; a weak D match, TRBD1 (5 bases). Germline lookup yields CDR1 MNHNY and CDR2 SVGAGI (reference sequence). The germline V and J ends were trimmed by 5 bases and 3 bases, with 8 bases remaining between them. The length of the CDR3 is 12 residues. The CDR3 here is CASSRDSYEQYF. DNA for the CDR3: TGTGCCAGCAGTAGAGACAGCTACGAGCAGTACTTC.

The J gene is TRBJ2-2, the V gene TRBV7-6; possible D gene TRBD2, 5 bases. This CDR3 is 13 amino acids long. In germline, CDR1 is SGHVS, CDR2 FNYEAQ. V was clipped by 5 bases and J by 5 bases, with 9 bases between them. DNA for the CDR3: TGTGCCAGCAGCGCACAGCGGACCGGGGAGCTGTTTTTT. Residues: CASSAQRTGELFF. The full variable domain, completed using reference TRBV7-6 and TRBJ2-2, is GAGVSQSPRYKVTKRGQDVALRCDPISGHVSLYWYRQALGQGPEFLTYFNYEAQQDKSGLPNDRFSAERPEGSISTLTIQRTEQRDSAMYRCASSAQRTGELFFGEGSRLTVL.

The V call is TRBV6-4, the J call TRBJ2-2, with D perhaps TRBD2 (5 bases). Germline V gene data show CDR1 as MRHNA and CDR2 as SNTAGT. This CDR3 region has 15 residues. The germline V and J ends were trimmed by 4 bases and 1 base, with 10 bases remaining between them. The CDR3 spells CASSANAGNTGELFF. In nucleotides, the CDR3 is TGTGCCAGCAGTGCGAACGCGGGGAACACCGGGGAGCTGTTTTTT.

CDR3 sequence (DNA): TGTGCCAGCTCACCATACACCACAGGGTATGAAGCTTTCTTT. Translated, it gives CASSPYTTGYEAFF. The chain is built from TRBV18 and TRBJ1-1; perhaps TRBD1 as D (6 bases). Germline CDR1 and CDR2: KGHSH and LQKENI. The V gene lost 2 bases and the J gene lost 7 bases, with 14 bases spanning the gap. The CDR3 extends over 14 amino acids.

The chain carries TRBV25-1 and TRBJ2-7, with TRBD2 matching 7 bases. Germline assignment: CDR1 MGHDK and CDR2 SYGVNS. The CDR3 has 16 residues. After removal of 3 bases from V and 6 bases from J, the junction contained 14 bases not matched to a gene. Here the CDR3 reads CASSDRANARGGEQYF. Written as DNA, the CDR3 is TGTGCCAGCAGTGACCGCGCCAACGCCCGCGGGGGCGAGCAGTACTTC.

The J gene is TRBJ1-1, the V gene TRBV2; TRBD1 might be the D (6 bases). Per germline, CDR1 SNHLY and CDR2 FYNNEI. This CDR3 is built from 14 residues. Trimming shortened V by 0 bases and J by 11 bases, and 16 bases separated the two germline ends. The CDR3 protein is CASSEADGQWVAFF. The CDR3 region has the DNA TGTGCCAGCAGTGAAGCCGATGGACAGTGGGTGGCTTTCTTT.

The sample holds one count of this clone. CDR3 sequence: CAFDLTPGEKLFF. The CDR3 nucleotides are TGTGCCTTTGATTTAACCCCGGGGGAAAAACTGTTTTTT. This sequence joins TRBV19 and TRBJ1-4; no clear D. Germline values: CDR1 LNHDA, CDR2 SQIVND (reference sequence). Trimming removed 11 bases at V and 8 bases at J, with 18 bases between. The CDR3 spans 13 residues.

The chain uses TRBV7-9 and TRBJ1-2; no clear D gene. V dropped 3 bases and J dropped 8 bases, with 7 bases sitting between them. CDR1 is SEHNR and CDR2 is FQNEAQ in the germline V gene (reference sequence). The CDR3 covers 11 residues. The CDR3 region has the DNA TGTGCCAGCAGCTTCGATGGCGGCTACACCTTC. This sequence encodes CASSFDGGYTF.

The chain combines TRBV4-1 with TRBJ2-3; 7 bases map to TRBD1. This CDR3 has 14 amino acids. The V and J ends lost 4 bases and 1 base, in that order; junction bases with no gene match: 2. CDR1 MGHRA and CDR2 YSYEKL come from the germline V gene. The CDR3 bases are TGCGCCAGCAGCCCGGACAGGCGCACAGATACGCAGTATTTT. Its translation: CASSPDRRTDTQYF.

This CDR3 reads CASSRLAGVDEQFF. The CDR3 bases are TGTGCCAGCTCACGACTAGCGGGAGTTGATGAGCAGTTCTTC. The chain recombines TRBV18 with TRBJ2-1, with 12 nucleotides matching TRBD2. Germline V CDR1 and CDR2: KGHSH, LQKENI. V shed 4 bases, J shed 8 bases, and the junction held 3 bases outside the gene matches. The CDR3 is 14 residues long.

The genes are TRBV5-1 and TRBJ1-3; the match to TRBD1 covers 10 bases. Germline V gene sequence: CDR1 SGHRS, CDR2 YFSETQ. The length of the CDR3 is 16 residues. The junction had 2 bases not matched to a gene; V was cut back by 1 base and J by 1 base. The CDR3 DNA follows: TGCGCCAGCAGCTTGCGGACAGGGGGATCTGGAAACACCATATATTTT. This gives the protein CASSLRTGGSGNTIYF.

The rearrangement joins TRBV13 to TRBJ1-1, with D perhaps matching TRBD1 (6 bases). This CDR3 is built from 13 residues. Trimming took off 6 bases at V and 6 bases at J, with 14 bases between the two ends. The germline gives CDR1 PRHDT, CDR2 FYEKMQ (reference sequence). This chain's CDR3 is CASSRDTGAEAFF. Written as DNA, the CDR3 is TGTGCCAGCAGTCGGGACACCGGCGCTGAAGCTTTCTTT.